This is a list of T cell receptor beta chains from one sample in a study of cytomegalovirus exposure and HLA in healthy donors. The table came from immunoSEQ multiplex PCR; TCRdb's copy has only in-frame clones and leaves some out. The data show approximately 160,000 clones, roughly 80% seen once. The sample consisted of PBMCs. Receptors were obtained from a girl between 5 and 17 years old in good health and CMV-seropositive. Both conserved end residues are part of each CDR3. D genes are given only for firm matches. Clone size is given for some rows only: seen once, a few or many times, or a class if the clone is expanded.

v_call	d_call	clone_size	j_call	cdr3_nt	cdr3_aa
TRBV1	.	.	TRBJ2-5	TGCACCAGCAGCCAAGGGAGTCTAGCGGCGTACCAAGAGACCCAGTACTTC	CTSSQGSLAAYQETQYF
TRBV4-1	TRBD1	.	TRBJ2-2	TGCGCCAGCAGCCAAGATCTTCGGGACAGGGGAGGTGGTACCCCCGGGGAGCTGTTTTTT	CASSQDLRDRGGGTPGELFF
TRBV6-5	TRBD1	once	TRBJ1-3	TGTGCCAGCAGCAGACAGGGGAAGGGAGGAAACACCATATATTTT	CASSRQGKGGNTIYF
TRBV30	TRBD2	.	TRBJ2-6	TGTGCCTGGAGTGTGGCTAGCGGGAACCTTGGGGCCAACGTCCTGACTTTC	CAWSVASGNLGANVLTF
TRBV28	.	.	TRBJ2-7	TGTGCCAGCAGTTTATCGGACAGATCCTACGAGCAGTACTTC	CASSLSDRSYEQYF
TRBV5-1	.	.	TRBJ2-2	TGCGCCAGCAGTACAGCGGACACCGGGGAGCTGTTTTTT	CASSTADTGELFF
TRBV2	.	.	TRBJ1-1	TGTGCCAGCAGGGATAAACAGGACCTCTTTGAAGCTTTCTTT	CASRDKQDLFEAFF
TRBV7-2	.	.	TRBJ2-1	TGTGCCAGCAGCTTAGGATGGCAGGGTCCGTTCTTC	CASSLGWQGPFF
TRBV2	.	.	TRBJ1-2	TGTGCCAGCAGTGGTGGACATACTGGCTCTGGCTACACCTTC	CASSGGHTGSGYTF
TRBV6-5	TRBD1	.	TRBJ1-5	TGTGCCAGCAGAATAAACAGGGGGTCGAATCAGCCCCAGCATTTT	CASRINRGSNQPQHF
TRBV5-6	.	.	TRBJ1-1	TGTGCCAGCAGCTTGGTTAGGGGGACTGAAGCTTTCTTT	CASSLVRGTEAFF
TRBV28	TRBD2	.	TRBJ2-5	TGTGCCAGCTGTCTGGGGGGGTCCGACTCGGAGACCCAGTACTTC	CASCLGGSDSETQYF
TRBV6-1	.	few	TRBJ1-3	TGTGCCAGCAGTGAATCGGCGGTTGAACACTCTGGAAACACCATATATTTT	CASSESAVEHSGNTIYF
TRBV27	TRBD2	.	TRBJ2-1	TGTGCCACCAAACGGTTCGCAGCCGCGGGGGCTAGCGGGGGCCCGTATCAAAATGAGCAGTTCTTC	CATKRFAAAGASGGPYQNEQFF
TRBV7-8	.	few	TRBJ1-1	TGTGCCAGCAGCTTAGAGGCGGGGACGAACACTGAAGCTTTCTTT	CASSLEAGTNTEAFF
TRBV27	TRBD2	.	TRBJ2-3	TGTGCCAGCAGTCCCCCCGGGACTAGCGGGAGGCATACGCAGTATTTT	CASSPPGTSGRHTQYF
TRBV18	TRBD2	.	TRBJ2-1	TGTGCCAGCTCCCCATCTAGCGGGATTTACAATGAGCAGTTCTTC	CASSPSSGIYNEQFF
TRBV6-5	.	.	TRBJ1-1	TGTGCCAGCAGTTACGGGAGGGAAGCTTTCTTT	CASSYGREAFF
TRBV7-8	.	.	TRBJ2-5	TGTGCCAGCAGCTTAGTATGCCGAGAGGCCCAGTACTTC	CASSLVCREAQYF
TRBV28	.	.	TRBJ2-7	TGTGCCAGCAGTTTAACAGGTCTCACCTACGAGCAGTACTTC	CASSLTGLTYEQYF
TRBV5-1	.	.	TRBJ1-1	TGCGCCAGCAGCTCGACTGACAGGCCCCTGAACACTGAAGCTTTCTTT	CASSSTDRPLNTEAFF
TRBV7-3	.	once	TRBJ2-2	TGTGCCAGCAGCTTGTTCCAAACCGGGGAGCTGTTTTTT	CASSLFQTGELFF
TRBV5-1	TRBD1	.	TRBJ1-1	TGCGCCAGCAGCATACGAAGGACAGGGGGGCCGTTGAACACTGAAGCTTTCTTT	CASSIRRTGGPLNTEAFF
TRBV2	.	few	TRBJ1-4	TGTGCCAGCCAAAGGGAGGGGAATGAAAAACTGTTTTTT	CASQREGNEKLFF
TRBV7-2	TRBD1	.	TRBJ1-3	TGTGCCAGCAGGTCCCAGGGACAGCTTCTCTCTGGAAACACCATATATTTT	CASRSQGQLLSGNTIYF
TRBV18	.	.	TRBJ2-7	TGTGCCAGCTCACAGGACAGAACGAGCTCCTACGAGCAGTACTTC	CASSQDRTSSYEQYF
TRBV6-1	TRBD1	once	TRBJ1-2	TGTGCCAGCAGCCGGGACAGCGCTTATGGCTACACCTTC	CASSRDSAYGYTF